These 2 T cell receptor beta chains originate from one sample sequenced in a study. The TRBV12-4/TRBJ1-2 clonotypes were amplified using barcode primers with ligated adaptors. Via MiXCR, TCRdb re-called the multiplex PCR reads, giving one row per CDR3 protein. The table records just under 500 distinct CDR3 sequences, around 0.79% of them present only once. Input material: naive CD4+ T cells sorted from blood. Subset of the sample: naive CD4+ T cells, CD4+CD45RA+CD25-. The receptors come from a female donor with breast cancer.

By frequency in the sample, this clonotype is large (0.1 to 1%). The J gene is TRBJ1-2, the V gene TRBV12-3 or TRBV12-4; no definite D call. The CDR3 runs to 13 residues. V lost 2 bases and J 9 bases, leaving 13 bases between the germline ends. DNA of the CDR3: TGTGCCAGCAGTTTATGGGTGGGCGGCAGCTACACCTTC. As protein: CASSLWVGGSYTF.

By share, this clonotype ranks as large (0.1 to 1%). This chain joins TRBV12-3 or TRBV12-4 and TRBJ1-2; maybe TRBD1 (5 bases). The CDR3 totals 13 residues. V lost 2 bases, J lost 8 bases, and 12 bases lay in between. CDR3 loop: CASSLYPREGYTF. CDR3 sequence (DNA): TGTGCCAGCAGTTTATACCCCAGGGAGGGCTACACCTTC.